This T cell receptor (beta chain) was profiled in a study of shared clonotypes between healthy human individuals (dated by TCRdb to 2019 to 2021). Some background on the complete study: The cohort included three men and a couple of women between 18 and 49 years of age. For each donor, CD4 naive and CD4 memory were each given three plates, CD8 naive was given two plates, and CD8 memory was given one plate. To estimate repertoire size and how much clonotypes are shared between individuals, the study performed deep sequencing of blood TCR repertoires from roughly five healthy adults. Libraries were prepared and TCR repertoires were sequenced by different laboratories using diverse techniques, in order to increase sequencing depth and limit assay-specific biases. Per donor, leukapheresis produced somewhere between about 0.9 and 9 billion PBMCs.

The donors were healthy, HIV-negative adults with no recently reported acute infections or vaccinations. All donors were Caucasian adults living in Nashville, Tennessee, USA. CD4+ T cells were enriched through magnetic negative selection, after which naive cells were positively selected on CD45RA and the remaining negative fraction served as the memory subset. Blood was obtained by leukapheresis, after which PBMCs were separated by Ficoll-Histopaque density gradient centrifugation and cryopreserved in liquid nitrogen vapor phase. Analytical flow cytometry was used to check the purity and quantity of every magnetically sorted T cell population. Genomic DNA was isolated from every sorted fraction and measured by UV absorbance on a Nanodrop 2000c. Overall study outcomes, separate from this receptor: Rarefaction of sorted-subset datasets indicated incomplete sequencing despite the large sequencing depth. Across a few donors, roughly 5% of naive CD4, approximately 3.5% of naive CD8, 2.3% of memory CD4, and 0.3% to 0.45% of memory CD8 clonotypes were shared. Because the study included only a small number of donors, the genetic and exposure-history diversity represented was limited. Larger estimated clonotype richness was generally found for naive subsets than for memory subsets. Compared with non-shared clonotypes, the clonotypes found in all four sorted-subset donors had higher generation probabilities. Pairwise subsampling led to the expectation that sequencing depth would affect the degree of clonotype sharing among donors. Only blood was sampled, and tissue TCR repertoires likely differ from those in blood.

CDR1 and CDR2 are drawn from the germline V gene (reference sequence): WNHNN, SYGVQD. Including the terminal cysteine and phenylalanine, the CDR3 comprises 12 residues. Of the read, only the CDR3 DNA is kept; its 36 bases are in frame from base 1. V loses 6 bases, J loses 5 bases, and the germline ends lie 9 bases apart. A note on this clone: It has no known antigen specificity. Qualities for individual bases were not recorded, and no much larger clone is one base off.

Using the deep immunoSEQ assay, multiplex PCR amplified TCR CDR3 regions from genomic DNA. Extracted genomic DNA from each cell subset was distributed evenly across all wells of several immunoSEQ 96-well plates, and each plate was treated as a replicate. For sorted subsets, each replicate PCR was loaded with about 0.2 ug genomic DNA, equivalent to 25,000 to 35,000 T cell genomes. The purified libraries were quantified using a Qubit 3.0 fluorometer, sized with a Bioanalyzer 2100, and then quantified again using the KAPA Library Quantification kit. Every immunoSEQ 96-well plate was sequenced on a separate single-read 150-cycle Illumina NextSeq 550 flow cell. Per the original workflow: Because the immunoSEQ output included only junctional sequences and no quality scores, the filtering could not be the same as the filtering used for full-length reads. Sequences were annotated with PyIR, a Python wrapper for IgBLAST v1.9, and V/J genes and CDR3 were assigned using IMGT germline references. Any read was removed if the V/J assignment was weak (E-value above 1e-6), the CDR3 was missing, or the read contained stop codons, out-of-frame junctions, or ambiguous translated residues. V3J clonotypes were defined as sequences sharing an identical inferred V gene, J gene, and CDR3 amino acid sequence. Percentage overlap between repertoires was calculated by dividing the number of shared unique clonotypes by the size of the smaller repertoire. Repertoire richness was assessed with RTK rarefaction, the Chao1 estimator, and Recon v2.1 estimates of unobserved clonotypes. OLGA was used to compute generation probabilities for all TCRbeta clonotypes that the gDNA method yielded from four donors. This immuneACCESS table, as held by TCRdb, lists in-frame sequences with V and J called but not all clones. Of the missing ones, under half trace to an unresolved V gene in checked studies; the others have no known cause. Clone size and V and J calls were adopted from that table, with D and trimming inferred from the DNA. This sample is represented by 2 million to 2.5 million clones; more than 90% of them were singletons. The ten largest clonotypes hold 0.1% to 0.15% of the sample.

The TCR was taken from a man aged 18-30 years in good health. Input material: naive CD4+ T cells sorted from blood. The cell subset or site label, read with the paper, signifies: CD45RA+ positively selected. The sequence is built from TRBV10-1 and TRBJ2-3; the D gene is unclear. The bases read TGCGCCAGCAGCAGCTCAAGAGATACGCAGTATTTT. Its protein reads: CASSSSRDTQYF.